A selection of T cell receptor beta chains follows, all from one sample in a study of response to subunit inactivated influenza vaccine. One entry per CDR3 protein, called by TCRdb with MiXCR from the RT-PCR reads. The table records around 600,000 distinct CDR3 sequences, 11% of them present only once. These same data were also listed under a study on T cells expressing NK-cell markers.

The specimen was PBMCs from blood, collected on the day of vaccination. All receptors derive from a man aged 50-60 years who received an inactivated influenza vaccine. The CDR3 runs from the conserved cysteine through the conserved F or W. A D gene is named only where the DNA matches it firmly. The size entry is marked missing in some rows and otherwise reads once, few, many or a size class.

j_gene,v_gene,d_gene,abundance,CDR3nt,CDR3aa
TRBJ2-7,TRBV7-9,NA,few,TGTGCCAGCAGCTCGGAAGGTGGGGCCACCTACGAGCAGTACTTC,CASSSEGGATYEQYF
TRBJ1-1,TRBV20-1,TRBD1,many,TGCAGTGCTAGGGACAGGGGACGATTAAACACTGAAGCTTTCTTT,CSARDRGRLNTEAFF
TRBJ2-1,TRBV12-3/TRBV12-4,TRBD1,many,TGTGCCAGCAACCGGGACAGGGGACACAATGAGCAGTTCTTC,CASNRDRGHNEQFF
TRBJ2-2,TRBV5-1,NA,few,TGCGCCAGCAGCCCCAACGAGGCCGGGGAGCTGTTTTTT,CASSPNEAGELFF
TRBJ1-5,TRBV28,NA,few,TGTGCCAGCAGCCTTCAGGACAGTCCTTATCAGCCCCAGCATTTT,CASSLQDSPYQPQHF
TRBJ1-4,TRBV5-1,NA,NA,TGCGCCAGCAGCTTGGAGGCGGCACCAGCGGCTAATGAAAAACTGTTTTTT,CASSLEAAPAANEKLFF
TRBJ2-1,TRBV3-1,NA,many,TGTGCCAGCAGCCAAGTCCATGAGCAGTTCTTC,CASSQVHEQFF
TRBJ1-1,TRBV12-3/TRBV12-4,NA,few,TGTGCCAGCAGGCTTTCTGGGGCTAGGGTCACTGAAGCTTTCTTT,CASRLSGARVTEAFF
TRBJ1-3,TRBV25-1,TRBD1,NA,TGTGCCAGCAGTGAAAATAGTGGCAGGGGGTACGGAAACACCATATATTTT,CASSENSGRGYGNTIYF
TRBJ1-1,TRBV20-1,NA,few,TGCAGTGCTAGAGATCTGGAACAGGCGAACACTGAAGCTTTCTTT,CSARDLEQANTEAFF
TRBJ2-3,TRBV7-2,NA,many,TGTGCCAGCAGTTTAAATCGGGATACGCAGTATTTT,CASSLNRDTQYF
TRBJ2-1,TRBV24-1,TRBD1,many,TGTGCCACCAGAGGACAGGGGGTCTACAATGAGCAGTTCTTC,CATRGQGVYNEQFF
TRBJ2-7,TRBV15,NA,few,TGTGCCACCAGCAGAGAAACGGGGGAGCAGTACTTC,CATSRETGEQYF
TRBJ1-1,TRBV18,NA,once,TGTGCCAGCTCGCCCCCCTTACACCGATGGGACACTGAAGCTTTCTTT,CASSPPLHRWDTEAFF
TRBJ1-2,TRBV7-2,TRBD1,NA,TGTGCCAGCAGCTTAGCGACAGGGGGCACCTATGGCTACACCTTC,CASSLATGGTYGYTF
TRBJ2-2,TRBV28,NA,few,TGTGCCAGCATGTTTCCTCCTGCGGAGCTGTTTTTT,CASMFPPAELFF
TRBJ2-5,TRBV12-3/TRBV12-4,TRBD1,few,TGTGCCAGCACCAGGGGGCGGACCCAAGAGACCCAGTACTTC,CASTRGRTQETQYF
TRBJ2-2,TRBV6-2/TRBV6-3,NA,NA,TGTGCCAGCAAGGGGACCCCCCGCCTCGGGGAGCTGTTTTTT,CASKGTPRLGELFF
TRBJ2-7,TRBV20-1,TRBD2,few,TGCAGTGCTAGGAGGCGGGGGTTTGCCTACGAGCAGTACTTC,CSARRRGFAYEQYF
TRBJ2-7,TRBV15,TRBD1,NA,TGTGCCACCAGCACCGGGACAGCCTCCTACGAGCAGTACTTC,CATSTGTASYEQYF
TRBJ2-3,TRBV6-1,TRBD2,few,TGTGCCAGCAGAGGGACTAGCTATAATACGCAGTATTTT,CASRGTSYNTQYF
TRBJ2-1,TRBV12-3/TRBV12-4,TRBD2,many,TGTGCCAGCGGCTTGGGACTAGCGAGGTACAATGAGCAGTTCTTC,CASGLGLARYNEQFF
TRBJ2-7,TRBV5-1,NA,many,TGCGCCAGCAGCTTGGTCAGATCCTACGAGCAGTACTTC,CASSLVRSYEQYF
TRBJ2-3,TRBV5-1,NA,many,TGCGCCAGCTCCGGGACAAGCACAGATACGCAGTATTTT,CASSGTSTDTQYF
TRBJ2-1,TRBV6-1,TRBD1,few,TGTGCCAGCAGCTCTCAGACAGGGGTTGGGTACAATGAGCAGTTCTTC,CASSSQTGVGYNEQFF
TRBJ2-5,TRBV10-2,NA,few,TGCGCCATTTCGGGAAACCAAGAGACCCAGTACTTC,CAISGNQETQYF
TRBJ2-2,TRBV19,NA,NA,TGTGCCAGTAATTTCCGGCAGACGAACACCGGGGAGCTGTTTTTT,CASNFRQTNTGELFF
TRBJ2-1,TRBV4-2,TRBD2,many,TGTGCCAGCAGCCAAGTCCTTTCGGCGGGAGTCACCTACAATGAGCAGTTCTTC,CASSQVLSAGVTYNEQFF
TRBJ1-5,TRBV20-1,NA,few,TGCAGTGCTAAGCCCATGGGCAATCAGCCCCAGCATTTT,CSAKPMGNQPQHF
TRBJ1-4,TRBV5-1,NA,many,TGCGCCAGCAGCCTTGACAGCCTGAGTGGTGAAAAACTGTTTTTT,CASSLDSLSGEKLFF
TRBJ2-7,TRBV7-7,NA,few,TGTGCCAGCAGCTTAGACCTAGCGAGCGAGCAGTACTTC,CASSLDLASEQYF
TRBJ2-2,TRBV6-5,TRBD1,many,TGTGCCAGCAGTTACGAGACAGGGTACACCGGGGAGCTGTTTTTT,CASSYETGYTGELFF
TRBJ2-3,TRBV7-9,NA,many,TGTGCCCCTCTCGACTACGGGGCCGATACGCAGTATTTT,CAPLDYGADTQYF
TRBJ2-3,TRBV28,NA,few,TGTGCCAGCAGTATAGGTGCGCGTCCCAGCACAGATACGCAGTATTTT,CASSIGARPSTDTQYF
TRBJ2-7,TRBV28,NA,many,TGTGCCAGCACGCTCGGACTACCTTCCTACGAGCAGTACTTC,CASTLGLPSYEQYF
TRBJ2-5,TRBV30,TRBD2,few,TGTGCCTGGAGTGTTGGTTTGGGGGGGGAAGAGACCCAGTACTTC,CAWSVGLGGEETQYF
TRBJ2-1,TRBV6-5,NA,NA,TGTGCCAGCAGTTACTCGAACGCATACCCCTACAATGAGCAGTTCTTC,CASSYSNAYPYNEQFF
TRBJ1-5,TRBV4-2,NA,many,TGTGCCAGCAGCCCAGGACAGTCCTTCAATCAGCCCCAGCATTTT,CASSPGQSFNQPQHF
TRBJ1-2,TRBV12-3/TRBV12-4,NA,many,TGTGCCAGCAGCTCCTTCGGGACACTTGGCTACACCTTC,CASSSFGTLGYTF
TRBJ2-7,TRBV5-6,NA,few,TGTGCCAGCAGCTTTGGTTTCCCCCCCTACGAGCAGTACTTC,CASSFGFPPYEQYF
TRBJ1-2,TRBV27,NA,NA,TGTGCCAGCAGGCCAGGACGGGAAGCTAACTATGGCTACACCTTC,CASRPGREANYGYTF
TRBJ2-2,TRBV7-8,NA,NA,TGTGCCAGCAGCTTATACTCGGGGGAGCTGTTTTTT,CASSLYSGELFF
TRBJ2-7,TRBV9,NA,few,TGTGCCAGCAGCGTAGGCGGGATAGGGAACGAGCAGTACTTC,CASSVGGIGNEQYF
TRBJ2-5,TRBV7-7,TRBD1,few,TGTGCTAGCAGCTCGAACAGGGGCGCACAAGAGACCCAGTACTTC,CASSSNRGAQETQYF